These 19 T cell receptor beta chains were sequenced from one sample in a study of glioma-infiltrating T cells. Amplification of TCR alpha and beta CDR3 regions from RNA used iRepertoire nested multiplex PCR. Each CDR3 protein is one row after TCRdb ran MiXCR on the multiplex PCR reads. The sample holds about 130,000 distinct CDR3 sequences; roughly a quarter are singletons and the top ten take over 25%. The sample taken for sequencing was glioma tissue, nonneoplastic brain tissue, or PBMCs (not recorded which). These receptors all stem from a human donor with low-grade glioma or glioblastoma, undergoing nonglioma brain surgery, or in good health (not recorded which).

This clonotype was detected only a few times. The CDR3 here is CASSLAPGTGGNTIYF. CDR3 coding DNA: TGCGCCAGCAGCTTGGCCCCTGGGACAGGGGGAAACACCATATATTTT. The V gene is TRBV5-1, the J gene TRBJ1-3; 9 nucleotides match TRBD1. The J segment lost 4 bases and the V segment lost 0 bases, leaving 5 bases of the junction unmatched. In germline, CDR1 is SGHRS, CDR2 YFSETQ. The length of the CDR3 is 16 residues. Looking up the rest from reference TRBV5-1 and TRBJ1-3 gives the full variable domain: KAGVTQTPRYLIKTRGQQVTLSCSPISGHRSVSWYQQTPGQGLQFLFEYFSETQRNKGNFPGRFSGRQFSNSRSEMNVSTLELGDSALYLCASSLAPGTGGNTIYFGEGSWLTVV.

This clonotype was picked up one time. The CDR3 bases are TGTGCCAGCTCCGGGACAGGGGGAATGAACACTGAAGCTTTCTTT. Its translation is CASSGTGGMNTEAFF. The chain has TRBV12-3 or TRBV12-4 and TRBJ1-1; 11 bases agree with TRBD1. The CDR3 runs to 15 residues. The J segment lost 0 bases and the V segment lost 8 bases, leaving 5 bases of the junction unmatched.

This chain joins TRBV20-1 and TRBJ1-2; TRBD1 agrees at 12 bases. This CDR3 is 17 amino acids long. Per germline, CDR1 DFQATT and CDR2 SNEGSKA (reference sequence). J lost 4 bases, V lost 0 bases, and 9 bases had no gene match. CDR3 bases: TGCAGTGCTAGAGATTCTAGGGACAGGGGGCTTGGCTATGGCTACACCTTC. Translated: CSARDSRDRGLGYGYTF.

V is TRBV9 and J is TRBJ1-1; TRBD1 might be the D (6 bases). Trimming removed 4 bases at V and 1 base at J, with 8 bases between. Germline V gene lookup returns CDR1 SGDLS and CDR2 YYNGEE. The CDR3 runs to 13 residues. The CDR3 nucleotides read TGTGCCAGCAGCACGGGACAGAACACTGAAGCTTTCTTT. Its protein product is CASSTGQNTEAFF.

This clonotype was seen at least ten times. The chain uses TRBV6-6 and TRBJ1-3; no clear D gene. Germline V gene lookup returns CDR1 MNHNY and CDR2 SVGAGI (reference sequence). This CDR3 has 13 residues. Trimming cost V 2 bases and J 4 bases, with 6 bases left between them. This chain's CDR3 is CASSYGLGNTIYF. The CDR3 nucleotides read TGTGCCAGCAGTTACGGCCTCGGAAACACCATATATTTT.

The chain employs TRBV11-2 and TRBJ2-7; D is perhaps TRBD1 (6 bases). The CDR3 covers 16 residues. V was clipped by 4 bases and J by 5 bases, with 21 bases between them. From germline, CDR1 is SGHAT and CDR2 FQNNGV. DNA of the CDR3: TGTGCCAGCAGCTCCAATATCGACCACAGGGCCCACGAGCAGTACGTC. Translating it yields CASSSNIDHRAHEQYV.

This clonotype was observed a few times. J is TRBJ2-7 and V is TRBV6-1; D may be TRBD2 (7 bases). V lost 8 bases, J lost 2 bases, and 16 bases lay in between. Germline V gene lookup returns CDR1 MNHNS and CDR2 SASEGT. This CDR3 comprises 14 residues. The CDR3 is CASGAGAPTYEQYV. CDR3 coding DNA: TGTGCCAGCGGGGCGGGGGCCCCCACCTACGAGCAGTACGTC.

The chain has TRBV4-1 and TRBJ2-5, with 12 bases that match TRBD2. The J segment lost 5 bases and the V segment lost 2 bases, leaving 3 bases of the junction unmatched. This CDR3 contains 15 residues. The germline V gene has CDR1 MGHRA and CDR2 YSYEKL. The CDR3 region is CASSQRTSGVETQYF. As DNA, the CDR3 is TGCGCCAGCAGCCAAAGGACTAGCGGGGTGGAGACCCAGTACTTC.

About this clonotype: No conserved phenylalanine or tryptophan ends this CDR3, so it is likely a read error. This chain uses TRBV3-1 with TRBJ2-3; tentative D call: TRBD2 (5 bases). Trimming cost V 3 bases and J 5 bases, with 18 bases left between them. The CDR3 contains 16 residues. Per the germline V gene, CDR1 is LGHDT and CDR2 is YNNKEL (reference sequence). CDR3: CASSHTRTLIGDTQYL. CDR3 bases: TGTGCCAGCAGCCATACACGGACTCTGATTGGAGATACGCAGTATCTT.

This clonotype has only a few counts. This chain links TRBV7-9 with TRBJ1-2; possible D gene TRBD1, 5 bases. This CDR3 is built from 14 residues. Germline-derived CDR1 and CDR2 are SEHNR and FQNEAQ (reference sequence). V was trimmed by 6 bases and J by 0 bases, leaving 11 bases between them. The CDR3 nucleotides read TGTGCCAGCAGTCCAGGGAACACTAACTATGGCTACACCTTC. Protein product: CASSPGNTNYGYTF.

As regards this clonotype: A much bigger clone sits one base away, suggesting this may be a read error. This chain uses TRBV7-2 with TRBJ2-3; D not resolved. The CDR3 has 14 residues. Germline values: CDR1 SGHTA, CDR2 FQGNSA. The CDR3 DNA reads TGTGCCAGCAGCCCTAGACCGCGCACAGATATGCAGTATTTT. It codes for CASSPRPRTDMQYF.

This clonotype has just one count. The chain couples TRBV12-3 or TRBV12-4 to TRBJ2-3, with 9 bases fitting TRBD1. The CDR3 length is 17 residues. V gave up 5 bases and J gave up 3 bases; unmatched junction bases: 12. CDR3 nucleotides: TGTGCCAGCAGTGACTCCGGGACAGGGATATTAACAGATACGCAGTATTTT. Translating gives CASSDSGTGILTDTQYF.

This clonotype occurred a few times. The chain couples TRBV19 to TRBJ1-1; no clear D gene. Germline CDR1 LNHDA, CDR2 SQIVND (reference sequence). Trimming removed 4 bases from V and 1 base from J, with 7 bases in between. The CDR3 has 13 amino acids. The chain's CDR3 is CASSTAQNTEAFF. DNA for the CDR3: TGTGCCAGTAGTACTGCACAGAACACTGAAGCTTTCTTT.

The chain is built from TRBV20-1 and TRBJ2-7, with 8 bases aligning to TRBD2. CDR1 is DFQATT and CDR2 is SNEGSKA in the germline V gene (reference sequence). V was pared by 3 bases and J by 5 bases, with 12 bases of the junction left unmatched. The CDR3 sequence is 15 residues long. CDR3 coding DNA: TGCAGTGCTAGCCAGGGCGGGGGGTCGACGGACGAGCAGTACGTC. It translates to CSASQGGGSTDEQYV.

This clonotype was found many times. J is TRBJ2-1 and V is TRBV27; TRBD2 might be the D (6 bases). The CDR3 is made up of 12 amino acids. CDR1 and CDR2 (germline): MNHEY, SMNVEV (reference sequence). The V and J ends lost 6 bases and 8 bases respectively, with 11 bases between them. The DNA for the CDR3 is TGTGCCAGCAGGGGGTTAGCGGATGAGCAGTTCTTC. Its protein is CASRGLADEQFF.

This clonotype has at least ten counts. CDR3 sequence: CSARVPGLAETSTDTQYF. CDR3 coding DNA: TGCAGTGCTAGGGTCCCGGGACTAGCGGAAACTAGCACAGATACGCAGTATTTT. V usage is TRBV20-1 and J usage is TRBJ2-3; TRBD2 matches 11 bases. The CDR3 runs to 18 residues. Germline-derived CDR1 and CDR2 are DFQATT and SNEGSKA (reference sequence). Losses at the gene ends were 3 bases for V and 0 bases for J; bases not matched to a gene: 11.

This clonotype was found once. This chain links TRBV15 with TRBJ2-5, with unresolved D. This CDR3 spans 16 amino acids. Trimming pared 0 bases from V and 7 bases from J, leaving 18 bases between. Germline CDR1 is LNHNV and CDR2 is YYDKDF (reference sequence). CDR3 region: CATSRDRASYHGTQYF. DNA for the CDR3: TGTGCCACCAGCAGAGATCGGGCCAGCTACCATGGGACCCAGTACTTC. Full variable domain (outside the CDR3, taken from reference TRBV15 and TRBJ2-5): DAMVIQNPRYQVTQFGKPVTLSCSQTLNHNVMYWYQQKSSQAPKLLFHYYDKDFNNEADTPDNFQSRRPNTSFCFLDIRSPGLGDTAMYLCATSRDRASYHGTQYFGPGTRLLVL.

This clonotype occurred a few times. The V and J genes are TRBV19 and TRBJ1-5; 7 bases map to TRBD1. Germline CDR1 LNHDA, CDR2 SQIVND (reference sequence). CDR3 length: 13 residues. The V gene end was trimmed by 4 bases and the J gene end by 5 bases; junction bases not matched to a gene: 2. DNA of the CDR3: TGTGCCAGTAGTACCACAGGGGATCAGCCCCAGCATTTT. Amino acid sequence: CASSTTGDQPQHF.

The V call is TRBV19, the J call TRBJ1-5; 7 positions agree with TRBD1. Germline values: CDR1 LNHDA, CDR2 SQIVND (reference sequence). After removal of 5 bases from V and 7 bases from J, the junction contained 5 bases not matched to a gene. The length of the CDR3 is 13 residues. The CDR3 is CASSLTGRQPQHF. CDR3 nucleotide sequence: TGTGCCAGTAGTTTGACAGGGAGGCAGCCCCAGCATTTT. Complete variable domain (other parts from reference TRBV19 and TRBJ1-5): DGGITQSPKYLFRKEGQNVTLSCEQNLNHDAMYWYRQDPGQGLRLIYYSQIVNDFQKGDIAEGYSVSREKKESFPLTVTSAQKNPTAFYLCASSLTGRQPQHFGDGTRLSIL.